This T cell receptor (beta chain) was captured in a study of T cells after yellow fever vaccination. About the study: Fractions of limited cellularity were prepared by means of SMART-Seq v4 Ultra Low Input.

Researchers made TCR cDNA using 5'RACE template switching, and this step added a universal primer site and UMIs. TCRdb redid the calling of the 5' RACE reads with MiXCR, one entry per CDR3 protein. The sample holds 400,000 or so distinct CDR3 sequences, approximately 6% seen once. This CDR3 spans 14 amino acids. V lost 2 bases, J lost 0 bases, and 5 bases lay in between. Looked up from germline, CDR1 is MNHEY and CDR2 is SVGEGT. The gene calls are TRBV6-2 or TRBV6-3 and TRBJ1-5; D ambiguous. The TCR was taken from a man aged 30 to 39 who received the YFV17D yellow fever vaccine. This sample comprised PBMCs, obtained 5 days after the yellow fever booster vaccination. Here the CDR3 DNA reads TGTGCCAGCAGTTACAGGAATAGCAATCAGCCCCAGCATTTT. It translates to CASSYRNSNQPQHF.